Presented here are 13 T cell receptor beta chains from one specimen sequenced in a study of cytomegalovirus exposure and HLA in healthy donors (dated by TCRdb to about 2017). Receptor amplification or capture employed the immunoSEQ multiplex PCR assay. The multiplex PCR relied on a mix of 60 forward primers for TCR Vbeta segments and 13 reverse primers for TCR Jbeta segments. TCRdb took over this immuneACCESS table, retaining in-frame rearrangements with V and J assigned. Such tables are incomplete; in checked studies, under half of the missing clones stem from an unresolved V gene, and the remainder is unexplained. This sample is represented by roughly 100,000 clones; 55% to 75% of them were singletons. Jointly, the top ten make up about 16% of the sample. Sequenced input: PBMCs. These receptors all come from a woman between 45 and 60 years old in good health and CMV-seropositive.

The chain employs TRBV28 and TRBJ2-7, with TRBD2 as a possible D gene (7 bases). Germline CDR1 and CDR2: MDHEN and SYDVKM. Between the trimmed V and J ends, which lost 6 bases and 6 bases, there was a span of 18 bases. This CDR3 is built from 14 residues. The CDR3 nucleotides are TGTGCCAGCAGGGAGGGGGAGGGCCATCGCGAGCAGTACTTC. Encoded protein: CASREGEGHREQYF.

This clone was observed once. The chain joins TRBV10-3 to TRBJ1-1; TRBD1 is a possible D gene (5 bases). The CDR3 has 15 residues. The germline V and J ends were trimmed by 0 bases and 4 bases, with 12 bases remaining between them. In germline, CDR1 is ENHRY, CDR2 SYGVKD. CDR3 DNA: TGTGCCATCAGTGAGTCTCGGGGGTCCGGCACTGAAGCTTTCTTT. Translation: CAISESRGSGTEAFF.

About this clone itself: Germline is not matched at one junction end, which may reflect a read error. This chain links TRBV7-9 with TRBJ1-1, with a tentative D call TRBD1 (6 bases). Per germline, CDR1 SEHNR and CDR2 FQNEAQ (reference sequence). The CDR3 runs to 14 residues. CDR3 protein: CSSSPQGQNTEAFF. The CDR3 DNA sequence: TGTTCCAGCAGCCCACAGGGTCAGAACACTGAAGCTTTCTTT.

This clone showed up just a few times. This chain links TRBV4-3 with TRBJ2-5; the D is unclear. With the DNA end fitting TRBJ2-7 better, the J assignment may be wrong. The CDR3 runs to 14 residues. From germline, CDR1 is LGHNA and CDR2 YSLEER. The CDR3 sequence: CASSRDESSYEQYF. CDR3 nucleotide sequence: TGCGCCAGCAGCCGAGACGAGTCCTCCTACGAGCAGTACTTC.

There are a few counts of this clone. V and J are TRBV10-3 and TRBJ2-5, with 7 positions matching TRBD1. The CDR3 runs to 12 residues. Trimming at V came to 6 bases and at J to 3 bases, leaving 1 base not matched to a gene. Germline V gene lookup returns CDR1 ENHRY and CDR2 SYGVKD. The CDR3 DNA is TGTGCCATCAGGCAGGGGGAAGAGACCCAGTACTTC. Protein sequence: CAIRQGEETQYF.

This chain links TRBV5-1 with TRBJ1-2, with D possibly TRBD1 on 5 matching bases. Deletions cut 0 bases from V and 3 bases from J, with 21 bases between. CDR3 length equals 18 residues. Per the germline V gene, CDR1 is SGHRS and CDR2 is YFSETQ. The CDR3 DNA sequence: TGCGCCAGCAGCTTGGCCGCGGGGGAAAGGCGTCAGGACTATGGCTACACCTTC. Translating it yields CASSLAAGERRQDYGYTF. Full variable domain (rest looked up from reference TRBV5-1 and TRBJ1-2): KAGVTQTPRYLIKTRGQQVTLSCSPISGHRSVSWYQQTPGQGLQFLFEYFSETQRNKGNFPGRFSGRQFSNSRSEMNVSTLELGDSALYLCASSLAAGERRQDYGYTFGSGTRLTVV.

The chain links TRBV7-2 to TRBJ2-4, with 8 bases aligning to TRBD2. Losses at the gene ends were 3 bases for V and 8 bases for J; bases not matched to a gene: 9. Germline values: CDR1 SGHTA, CDR2 FQGNSA. The CDR3 extends over 15 amino acids. The CDR3 DNA follows: TGTGCCAGCAGCTTTCAAGCGGGAGAGGTGGACATTCAGTACTTC. Translation gives CASSFQAGEVDIQYF. Supplemented by reference TRBV7-2 and TRBJ2-4, the full variable domain reads GAGVSQSPSNKVTEKGKDVELRCDPISGHTALYWYRQSLGQGLEFLIYFQGNSAPDKSGLPSDRFSAERTGGSVSTLTIQRTQQEDSAVYLCASSFQAGEVDIQYFGAGTRLSVL.

The chain recombines TRBV5-6 with TRBJ2-3, with 11 bases that match TRBD1. Germline V gene data show CDR1 as SGHDT and CDR2 as YYEEEE. The trim removed 3 bases at V and 5 bases at J, leaving 5 bases unmatched. The CDR3 spans 15 residues. In DNA, the CDR3 is TGTGCCAGCAGCTCCGGACAGGGGGCGGGAGATACGCAGTATTTT. This sequence encodes CASSSGQGAGDTQYF.

J is TRBJ1-1 and V is TRBV6-5, with unresolved D. The CDR3 contains 15 residues. Germline values: CDR1 MNHEY, CDR2 SVGAGI. The V end lost 7 bases, the J end lost 5 bases, and 20 bases lay between the germline ends. The CDR3 here is CASTYSRNLGTEAFF. The CDR3 coding sequence is TGTGCCAGCACCTACTCCCGCAATCTCGGGACTGAAGCTTTCTTT.

The chain joins TRBV7-2 to TRBJ1-5; 7 positions agree with TRBD1. The CDR3 has 15 amino acids. Germline loops: CDR1 SGHTA, CDR2 FQGNSA. Trimming took 3 bases from V and 3 from J; bases not matched to a gene: 5. The CDR3 region has the DNA TGTGCCAGCAGCTTTTACGGGACAGACAATCAGCCCCAGCATTTT. Amino acids: CASSFYGTDNQPQHF. Supplemented by reference TRBV7-2 and TRBJ1-5, the full variable domain reads GAGVSQSPSNKVTEKGKDVELRCDPISGHTALYWYRQSLGQGLEFLIYFQGNSAPDKSGLPSDRFSAERTGGSVSTLTIQRTQQEDSAVYLCASSFYGTDNQPQHFGDGTRLSIL.

The chain joins TRBV5-4 to TRBJ1-1; maybe TRBD1 (6 bases). The CDR3 totals 13 residues. Trimming removed 2 bases at V and 6 bases at J, with 11 bases between. CDR1 is SGHNT and CDR2 is YYREEE in the germline V gene (reference sequence). The CDR3 protein is CASSLQGRPEAFF. The CDR3 DNA reads TGTGCCAGCAGCTTACAGGGAAGACCTGAAGCTTTCTTT.

The genes are TRBV7-6 and TRBJ2-7; TRBD2 aligns across 7 bases. V lost 4 bases to trimming and J lost 6 bases; unmatched junction nucleotides: 15. Germline V lookup: CDR1 SGHVS, CDR2 FNYEAQ. The CDR3 spans 16 residues. CDR3 DNA sequence: TGTGCCAGCAGCTCAGGCATCAGGCCCTCGGGAGGCGAGCAGTACTTC. It is translated as CASSSGIRPSGGEQYF.

This rearrangement joins TRBV7-3 to TRBJ1-2, with D unclear. This CDR3 has 17 residues. The V gene lost 6 bases and the J gene lost 3 bases, with 23 bases spanning the gap. Germline lookup yields CDR1 SGHTA and CDR2 FQGTGA. The CDR3 loop is CASSRDPQVYSDYGYTF. In DNA form, the CDR3 reads TGTGCCAGCAGTCGTGATCCCCAGGTCTATTCCGACTATGGCTACACCTTC.